This T cell receptor beta chain was identified in a study of shared clonotypes between healthy human individuals. Germline assignment: CDR1 MDHEN and CDR2 SYDVKM. Deletions cut 7 bases from V and 4 bases from J, with 15 bases between. This CDR3 is 14 amino acids long. Method: immunoSEQ multiplex PCR; TCRdb's copy keeps in-frame clones and lacks some. The repertoire holds 1.4 million to 1.5 million clones, with 96% as singletons. The sequence was obtained from a man aged 25-40 years in good health. The chain combines TRBV28 with TRBJ2-3, with a weak D call TRBD2 (6 bases). The sequencing sample was made of naive CD4+ T cells sorted from blood. Subset given: CD45RA+ positively selected. The CDR3: CASTGGGDPDTQYF. CDR3 DNA sequence: TGTGCCAGCACCGGTGGAGGGGACCCAGATACGCAGTATTTT. Together with reference TRBV28 and TRBJ2-3, the CDR3 gives the full variable domain: DVKVTQSSRYLVKRTGEKVFLECVQDMDHENMFWYRQDPGLGLRLIYFSYDVKMKEKGDIPEGYSVSREKKERFSLILESASTNQTSMYLCASTGGGDPDTQYFGPGTRLTVL.